Listed below are T cell receptor beta chains from one sample, sequenced in a study of OX40 agonist ivuxolimab in advanced cancers. Data came from immunoSEQ multiplex PCR; TCRdb stores just in-frame clones and leaves some out. The data show over 25,000 clones, 70% to 90% seen once. This material consisted of CD4+ or CD8+ T cells sorted from blood, taken in a trial of the OX40 agonist ivuxolimab. These receptor sequences come from an adult with an advanced solid tumor such as melanoma, head and neck, liver or kidney cancer. CDR3s include the opening cysteine and the closing phenylalanine or tryptophan. A D gene is named only where the DNA matches it firmly. Clone size is stated in some rows and not others, as once, few, many or a class when expanded.

V gene,D gene,J gene,CDR3 length,clone size,CDR3 protein,CDR3 DNA
TRBV7-9,-,TRBJ1-5,15,-,CASSPDMASNQPQHF,TGTGCCAGCAGCCCGGACATGGCTAGCAATCAGCCCCAGCATTTT
TRBV6-5,-,TRBJ2-5,12,few,CASSYERETQYF,TGTGCCAGCAGTTACGAGCGGGAGACCCAGTACTTC
TRBV15,-,TRBJ1-1,15,-,CATSRARGMNTEAFF,TGTGCCACCAGCAGAGCCCGGGGGATGAACACTGAAGCTTTCTTT
TRBV10-1,-,TRBJ2-1,13,once,CASSESGVHEQFF,TGCGCCAGCAGTGAGTCGGGGGTCCATGAGCAGTTCTTC
TRBV27,-,TRBJ2-5,14,-,CASSRVGVGETQYF,TGTGCCAGCAGCCGGGTGGGGGTAGGAGAGACCCAGTACTTC
TRBV29-1,-,TRBJ1-3,13,-,CSVWGASGNTIYF,TGCAGCGTTTGGGGGGCTTCTGGAAACACCATATATTTT
TRBV9,-,TRBJ1-2,13,once,CASSGSSIYGYTF,TGTGCCAGCAGCGGGAGTAGTATCTATGGCTACACCTTC
TRBV2,-,TRBJ1-2,14,once,CASSSDYSNYGYTF,TGTGCCAGCAGTTCAGACTACTCTAACTATGGCTACACCTTC
TRBV10-2,TRBD2,TRBJ2-1,14,few,CASSVTGGADEQFF,TGCGCCAGCAGTGTGACCGGGGGGGCCGACGAGCAGTTCTTC
TRBV7-2,TRBD1,TRBJ2-1,16,-,CASSSPSGQGYNEQFF,TGTGCCAGCAGCTCTCCGTCGGGACAGGGGTACAATGAGCAGTTCTTC
TRBV7-9,-,TRBJ2-7,11,few,CASSPDSGQYF,TGTGCCAGCAGCCCCGACAGTGGGCAGTACTTC
TRBV7-9,TRBD2,TRBJ2-3,16,-,CASSLHALADTDTQYF,TGTGCCAGCAGCTTACATGCCCTAGCGGACACAGATACGCAGTATTTT
TRBV6-6,TRBD2,TRBJ2-3,14,-,CASIKTGGTDTQYF,TGTGCCAGCATCAAAACCGGGGGGACAGATACGCAGTATTTT
TRBV6-5,-,TRBJ2-3,15,-,CASSYSRDFTDTQYF,TGTGCCAGCAGTTACTCTCGGGACTTCACAGATACGCAGTATTTT
TRBV11-1,-,TRBJ1-1,14,once,CASSLIGTNTEAFF,TGTGCCAGCAGCTTGATAGGGACGAACACTGAAGCTTTCTTT
TRBV2,-,TRBJ2-1,14,-,CASGQGLFRDEQFF,TGTGCCAGCGGTCAAGGGTTGTTTAGAGATGAGCAGTTCTTC
TRBV29-1,TRBD2,TRBJ2-7,14,once,CSVVSSGSSYEQYF,TGCAGCGTTGTTTCTAGCGGTAGCTCCTACGAGCAGTACTTC
TRBV7-3,TRBD2,TRBJ2-7,16,-,CASSLSQAGGPYEQYF,TGTGCCAGCAGCTTAAGTCAAGCGGGAGGCCCCTACGAGCAGTACTTC
TRBV27,-,TRBJ1-2,13,-,CASRTGTNYGYTF,TGTGCCAGCAGAACCGGGACGAACTATGGCTACACCTTC
TRBV6-5,-,TRBJ2-7,10,-,CASRGWEQYF,TGTGCCAGTAGGGGTTGGGAGCAGTACTTC